This is a list of T cell receptor beta chains from one sample in a study. TCRdb processed the 5' RACE reads anew with MiXCR; each CDR3 protein has one entry. The repertoire holds thousands of distinct CDR3 sequences, with roughly three fifths as singletons. Sequencing was done on a sample of tumor-infiltrating memory CD4+ T cells sorted from the breast tumor. Source of these receptors: a female donor with breast cancer. The CDR3 runs from the conserved cysteine through the conserved F or W. The D gene is left open where the match is weak. Clone size appears in some rows only: once, few, many, or a class for an expanded clone.

clone_size	v_call	j_call	d_call	cdr3_aa	cdr3_nt
NA	TRBV20-1	TRBJ2-3	NA	CSAPTVGNTQYF	TGCAGTGCTCCCACGGTCGGTAATACGCAGTATTTT
few	TRBV20-1	TRBJ2-7	TRBD2	CSVTSGTTSYEQYF	TGCAGTGTTACTAGCGGGACGACCTCCTACGAGCAGTACTTC
few	TRBV29-1	TRBJ1-4	TRBD1	CSVGETGGYEKLFF	TGCAGCGTCGGCGAGACAGGGGGATATGAAAAACTGTTTTTT
once	TRBV6-6	TRBJ2-1	NA	CAGSYTSSYNEQFF	TGTGCCGGCAGTTACACTAGCTCCTACAATGAGCAGTTCTTC
NA	TRBV7-3	TRBJ2-1	TRBD2	CASSLWLTSGGGGYNEQFF	TGTGCCAGCAGCTTATGGTTGACTAGCGGGGGGGGGGGCTACAATGAGCAGTTCTTC
NA	TRBV12-3/TRBV12-4	TRBJ2-5	NA	CASSLYTGSVKETQYF	TGTGCCAGCAGTTTATACACAGGGTCCGTAAAAGAGACCCAGTACTTC
NA	TRBV7-2	TRBJ1-1	TRBD1	CASSLVPGQSAEAFF	TGTGCCAGCAGCTTAGTACCGGGACAGTCCGCTGAAGCTTTCTTT
NA	TRBV9	TRBJ2-3	NA	CASSPGKDTQYF	TGTGCCAGCAGCCCAGGGAAAGATACGCAGTATTTT
NA	TRBV7-7	TRBJ2-7	NA	CASSLAGGEQYF	TGTGCTAGCAGCTTAGCAGGCGGCGAGCAGTACTTC
NA	TRBV20-1	TRBJ2-7	NA	CSARGRQGIYEQYF	TGCAGTGCTAGAGGCCGTCAGGGCATCTACGAGCAGTACTTC
NA	TRBV29-1	TRBJ1-1	NA	CSGGSSSTEAFF	TGCAGCGGAGGGTCCAGTAGCACTGAAGCTTTCTTT
few	TRBV29-1	TRBJ1-2	TRBD1	CSVGQGDYGYTF	TGCAGCGTTGGACAGGGAGACTATGGCTACACCTTC
NA	TRBV5-1	TRBJ2-1	TRBD2	CASSKGQLAGWTNEQFF	TGCGCCAGCAGCAAAGGGCAACTAGCGGGATGGACCAATGAGCAGTTCTTC
NA	TRBV6-2/TRBV6-3	TRBJ2-2	NA	CASSYAPLGTGELFF	TGTGCCAGCAGTTACGCCCCCCTCGGGACCGGGGAGCTGTTTTTT
NA	TRBV5-1	TRBJ2-5	NA	CASSLFAGQKETQYF	TGCGCCAGCAGCTTGTTCGCGGGACAAAAAGAGACCCAGTACTTC
NA	TRBV20-1	TRBJ2-5	TRBD2	CSALAGDGETQYF	TGCAGTGCTTTAGCGGGAGATGGTGAGACCCAGTACTTC
NA	TRBV20-1	TRBJ1-5	NA	CSAGGRMGNQPQHF	TGCAGTGCTGGGGGAAGGATGGGCAATCAGCCCCAGCATTTT
NA	TRBV14	TRBJ1-2	NA	CASSQGLAGWSSNYGYTF	TGTGCCAGCAGCCAAGGATTGGCAGGGTGGTCTTCTAACTATGGCTACACCTTC
NA	TRBV27	TRBJ1-6	TRBD1	CASSLTGTGINNSPLHF	TGTGCCAGCAGTTTAACGGGGACAGGGATTAATAATTCACCCCTCCACTTT
NA	TRBV6-5	TRBJ1-5	NA	CASSYRSQNSNQPQHF	TGTGCCAGCAGTTACCGGAGCCAAAATAGCAATCAGCCCCAGCATTTT
few	TRBV29-1	TRBJ2-7	TRBD2	CSVGLAGTYEQYF	TGCAGCGTTGGTCTAGCGGGGACCTACGAGCAGTACTTC
few	TRBV5-1	TRBJ1-1	NA	CASSLVGVTEAFF	TGCGCCAGCAGCTTGGTGGGGGTCACTGAAGCTTTCTTT
NA	TRBV6-5	TRBJ2-1	NA	CASSPRPGYNEQFF	TGTGCCAGCAGTCCCAGACCCGGCTACAATGAGCAGTTCTTC
NA	TRBV20-1	TRBJ2-3	TRBD1	CSATQGAEADTQYF	TGCAGTGCAACTCAGGGGGCTGAAGCAGATACGCAGTATTTT
NA	TRBV5-1	TRBJ2-7	NA	CASSLGNRIYEQYF	TGCGCCAGCAGCTTGGGCAACAGAATCTACGAGCAGTACTTC
NA	TRBV5-1	TRBJ2-2	TRBD2	CASRRTSGTTGELFF	TGCGCCAGCAGGAGGACTAGCGGCACCACCGGGGAGCTGTTTTTT
NA	TRBV5-1	TRBJ2-3	TRBD2	CASSPTSGDTDTQYF	TGCGCCAGCAGCCCGACTAGCGGGGACACAGATACGCAGTATTTT
NA	TRBV7-2	TRBJ2-3	NA	CASSSGGDTQYF	TGTGCCAGCAGCTCGGGCGGAGATACGCAGTATTTT
few	TRBV3-1	TRBJ1-2	TRBD1	CASSPRGRSYGYTF	TGTGCCAGCAGCCCCAGGGGGCGAAGCTATGGCTACACCTTC
NA	TRBV20-1	TRBJ1-6	NA	CSARDRRGTLIAPLHF	TGCAGTGCTAGAGATCGACGGGGGACACTTATTGCACCCCTCCACTTT
NA	TRBV5-1	TRBJ1-2	NA	CASSLTTANYGYTF	TGCGCCAGCAGTCTAACGACAGCCAACTATGGCTACACCTTC
few	TRBV20-1	TRBJ2-7	TRBD2	CSALRGRAFYEQYF	TGCAGTGCTCTACGTGGGAGGGCATTCTACGAGCAGTACTTC
few	TRBV29-1	TRBJ1-1	NA	CSVLRELNTEAFF	TGCAGCGTACTCAGGGAGTTGAACACTGAAGCTTTCTTT
few	TRBV10-1	TRBJ2-1	TRBD2	CASNSLAGTYNEQFF	TGCGCCAGCAACTCCCTAGCGGGGACCTACAATGAGCAGTTCTTC
NA	TRBV5-6	TRBJ2-4	NA	CASSFLLAKNIQYF	TGTGCCAGCAGCTTCCTCTTAGCCAAAAACATTCAGTACTTC
NA	TRBV7-7	TRBJ2-5	TRBD1	CASSSGGQGIETQYF	TGTGCTAGCAGCTCCGGGGGACAGGGGATTGAGACCCAGTACTTC
few	TRBV12-3/TRBV12-4	TRBJ1-5	NA	CASSITSNQPQHF	TGTGCCAGCAGCATCACTAGCAATCAGCCCCAGCATTTT
NA	TRBV10-3	TRBJ2-5	NA	CAISEGQIQETHYF	TGTGCCATCAGTGAGGGACAGATCCAAGAGACCCACTACTTC
NA	TRBV7-9	TRBJ2-1	TRBD1	CASNDRGVNEQFF	TGTGCCAGCAACGACAGGGGAGTTAATGAGCAGTTCTTC
few	TRBV10-3	TRBJ2-1	TRBD2	CAISEGLAGGEQFF	TGTGCCATCAGTGAAGGGCTAGCGGGCGGTGAGCAGTTCTTC
few	TRBV20-1	TRBJ2-3	NA	CSARGSTNTQYF	TGCAGTGCTAGAGGGAGTACCAATACGCAGTATTTT
NA	TRBV20-1	TRBJ2-5	NA	CSAREGGQETQYF	TGCAGTGCTAGGGAGGGGGGGCAGGAGACCCAGTACTTC
NA	TRBV6-6	TRBJ2-7	TRBD2	CASSSPTSGVSYEQYF	TGTGCCAGCAGTTCGCCGACTAGCGGGGTATCCTACGAGCAGTACTTC
NA	TRBV5-1	TRBJ1-1	TRBD1	CASSLAAGGSNTEAFF	TGCGCCAGCAGCTTGGCGGCAGGGGGCTCGAACACTGAAGCTTTCTTT
NA	TRBV6-6	TRBJ2-7	TRBD1	CASSYRQGMGQYF	TGTGCCAGCAGTTACCGACAGGGAATGGGGCAGTACTTC
NA	TRBV5-1	TRBJ2-1	NA	CASSEQASYNEQFF	TGCGCCAGCAGCGAGCAGGCCTCCTACAATGAGCAGTTCTTC
NA	TRBV12-3/TRBV12-4	TRBJ1-1	NA	CASSRKGMSEAFF	TGTGCCAGCAGTCGTAAGGGCATGTCTGAAGCTTTCTTT
NA	TRBV10-2	TRBJ1-1	NA	CASSEGGTEAFF	TGCGCCAGCAGTGAGGGGGGTACTGAAGCTTTCTTT
NA	TRBV7-6	TRBJ2-5	NA	CASSLQGRAETQYF	TGTGCCAGCAGCTTACAGGGGCGGGCAGAGACCCAGTACTTC
NA	TRBV30	TRBJ1-2	TRBD1	CAWTPGLEGARGYTF	TGTGCCTGGACCCCCGGGCTGGAGGGGGCGCGTGGCTACACCTTC
few	TRBV5-1	TRBJ2-7	TRBD2	CASSLEAGARYEQYF	TGCGCCAGCAGCTTGGAGGCGGGAGCCCGGTACGAGCAGTACTTC
NA	TRBV4-1	TRBJ1-1	TRBD1	CASSQTGTENTEAFF	TGCGCCAGCAGCCAAACCGGGACAGAGAACACTGAAGCTTTCTTT